The present T cell receptor beta chain was sequenced within a study of blood T cells in healthy people across ages. Study-level findings and limits: TCR beta diversity tracked closely with naive T cell percentage. Any conclusive comparison of naive versus antigen-experienced cells was prevented by using unsorted PBMCs.

About this clonotype itself: Antigen unknown.

The use of a sample-barcoded 5' primer and a J-beta primer mix characterized a second PCR of roughly 6 to 11 cycles. TCRdb reprocessed the 5' RACE reads with MiXCR, giving one entry per CDR3 protein. The sample includes 780,000 or so distinct CDR3 sequences, more than 50% of them seen just once. This clonotype originated in a middle-aged man in good health. Input material: blood.

The CDR3 region is CASSQDWTETYNEQYF. As DNA, the CDR3 is TGTGCCAGCAGCCAAGATTGGACAGAGACCTACAATGAGCAGTACTTC. The rearrangement uses TRBV3-1 and TRBJ2-7; D may be TRBD1 (6 bases). The CDR3 has 16 residues. Trimming pared 0 bases from V and 7 bases from J, leaving 19 bases between. Per the germline V gene, CDR1 is LGHDT and CDR2 is YNNKEL (reference sequence).